One and the same sample provided the 10 T cell receptor beta chains below, sequenced in a study of blood T cell repertoires in COVID-19. The table came from immunoSEQ multiplex PCR; TCRdb's copy has only in-frame clones and leaves some out. This table holds roughly 34,000 clones, 90% to 95% found once. The sample taken for sequencing was peripheral blood. Receptors were obtained from a man aged 60 to 75 with active or convalescent COVID-19.

The chain is built from TRBV6-1 and TRBJ1-1; D is undetermined. CDR3 size: 16 residues. CDR1 is MNHNS, CDR2 SASEGT, per germline. The V end was cut by 0 bases, the J end by 6 bases, with 17 bases between. CDR3: CASSEAHWSMGAEAFF. As DNA, the CDR3 is TGTGCCAGCAGTGAAGCGCATTGGAGTATGGGAGCTGAAGCTTTCTTT.

The V and J genes are TRBV20-1 and TRBJ2-5, with 14 bases identical to TRBD2. Trimming removed 3 bases from V and 5 bases from J; junction bases left unmatched: 8. The CDR3 has 16 residues. Per germline, CDR1 DFQATT and CDR2 SNEGSKA (reference sequence). In nucleotides, the CDR3 is TGCAGTGCTAGTGAGACTAGCGGGAGGGCCAGTGAGACCCAGTACTTC. It yields the protein CSASETSGRASETQYF.

J is TRBJ2-4 and V is TRBV6-6, with D hard to call. This CDR3 region has 12 residues. V lost 6 bases and J 8 bases, leaving 11 bases between the germline ends. Germline CDR1 and CDR2: MNHNY and SVGAGI (reference sequence). In nucleotides, the CDR3 is TGTGCCAGCAGCCTCTTAGCTGACATTCAGTACTTC. This sequence encodes CASSLLADIQYF.

This chain links TRBV2 with TRBJ2-4, with 10 bases identical to TRBD1. The CDR3 is 13 amino acids. Trimming took 8 bases from V and 8 from J; bases not matched to a gene: 6. Germline V gene sequence: CDR1 SNHLY, CDR2 FYNNEI. The CDR3 region has the DNA TGTGCCAGCGGGAGACAGGGGGCGGACATTCAGTACTTC. This gives the protein CASGRQGADIQYF.

The rearrangement links TRBV6-1 to TRBJ2-4; 7 nucleotides agree with TRBD2. Germline CDR1 MNHNS, CDR2 SASEGT. The CDR3 sequence is 14 residues long. V dropped 0 bases and J dropped 8; count of bases not matched to a gene: 4. CDR3 in amino acids: CASSEAVLADIQYF. The CDR3 coding sequence is TGTGCCAGCAGTGAAGCGGTGCTAGCGGACATTCAGTACTTC.

Here the CDR3 DNA reads TGTGCCAGCAGCGTCGGAGGCGGGAACACTGAAGCTTTCTTT. This translates into CASSVGGGNTEAFF. V is TRBV6-5 and J is TRBJ1-1; no reliable D call. This CDR3 contains 14 residues. From germline, CDR1 is MNHEY and CDR2 SVGAGI. V was cut by 6 bases and J by 1 base, with 12 bases left in between.

V and J are TRBV4-3 and TRBJ2-1; D is possibly TRBD1 (6 bases). The CDR3 runs to 15 residues. Trimming shortened V by 1 base and J by 2 bases, and 9 bases separated the two germline ends. The germline V gene has CDR1 LGHNA and CDR2 YSLEER. The CDR3 loop is CASSQARDTYNEQFF. CDR3 in DNA: TGCGCCAGCAGCCAAGCCCGGGACACCTACAATGAGCAGTTCTTC.

The chain has TRBV7-3 and TRBJ1-5; possibly TRBD1 for D (5 bases). Trimming cost V 6 bases and J 7 bases, with 19 bases left between them. The CDR3 has 15 amino acids. Germline V gives CDR1 SGHTA, CDR2 FQGTGA. The CDR3 nucleotides are TGTGCCAGCAGGCCCGCCGGGGGTCCGGGACAGCCCCAGCATTTT. This sequence encodes CASRPAGGPGQPQHF.

V is TRBV4-1 and J is TRBJ2-1; 8 bases match TRBD1. Germline assignment: CDR1 MGHRA and CDR2 YSYEKL. Trimming at V came to 4 bases and at J to 4 bases, leaving 3 bases not matched to a gene. This CDR3 has 14 amino acids. The CDR3 reads CASSRGQGYNEQFF. The CDR3, as DNA: TGCGCCAGCAGCCGAGGACAGGGTTACAATGAGCAGTTCTTC.

This clone was recorded a few times. This rearrangement joins TRBV5-4 to TRBJ2-7; tentatively, D is TRBD2 (6 bases). Trimming pared 7 bases from V and 5 bases from J, leaving 19 bases between. The CDR3 extends over 14 amino acids. Per germline, CDR1 SGHNT and CDR2 YYREEE (reference sequence). The CDR3 spells CASRSGSPTNEQYF. DNA of the CDR3: TGTGCCAGCCGCTCCGGGAGCCCCACGAACGAGCAGTACTTC.